One and the same sample provided the 28 T cell receptor gamma chains below, sequenced in a study of γδ T cells in repeated Plasmodium falciparum infection. TCRdb repeated clone calling on the multiplex PCR reads with CATT. The table has about 26,000 gamma-chain clones, 3% seen once. Bulk repertoires came from Vgamma9/Vdelta2+ or Vdelta2-negative gammadelta T cells flow-sorted from PBMC. Sequenced sample: gamma-delta T cells from blood. The receptors derive from a pool of human donors (malaria-infected and uninfected, not separated).

Remarks on this clone: The protein held in TCRdb is that of a much larger clone and does not match this DNA's translation at residue 6, likely because of a read error; the protein shown is translated from the DNA. The chain carries TRGV9 and TRGJP. TCRdb supplies no J gene; here it was assigned by aligning the nucleotide sequence to germline. V was clipped by 3 bases and J by 6 bases; unmatched bases: 11. CDR1 and CDR2 (germline): GITISATS, ISYDGTV (reference sequence). CDR3 length: 18 residues. CDR3 region: CALWEMLRRELGKKIKVF. In DNA, the CDR3 is TGTGCCTTGTGGGAGATGCTACGGCGAGAGTTGGGCAAAAAAATCAAGGTATTT.

As to this clone: TCRdb's protein for this DNA is that of a much larger clone and differs from the translation at residue 10, likely a read error; the protein shown is the DNA translation. V and J are TRGV8 and TRGJP2. TCRdb is silent on the J gene; assignment here came from matching the DNA to germline. The CDR3 sequence is 13 residues long. Germline values: CDR1 VENAVY, CDR2 YDSYNSRV. The CDR3 sequence: CATWDRKDWTKTF. CDR3 sequence (DNA): TGTGCCACCTGGGATAGGAAAGATTGGACCAAGACGTTT.

In its sample, this clone was seen many times. The TCRdb protein, from a much larger clone, departs from this DNA's translation at residue 11, likely by read error; the protein shown derives from the DNA. The rearrangement uses TRGV2 and TRGJP2. TCRdb carries no J gene annotation; the J gene was assigned here by matching the DNA with germline. This CDR3 is built from 14 residues. Germline values: CDR1 EGSNGY, CDR2 YDSYNSKV. The CDR3 sequence: CATWDWYGDWTKTF. CDR3 nucleotides: TGTGCCACCTGGGACTGGTATGGTGATTGGACCAAGACGTTT.

This clone was found many times. The genes are TRGV2 and TRGJ1 or TRGJ2. With 0 bases clipped from V and 5 bases from J, the junction kept 4 bases outside the gene matches. This CDR3 is 13 amino acids long. From germline, CDR1 is EGSNGY and CDR2 YDSYNSKV. The CDR3 DNA follows: TGTGCCACCTGGGACGGGCCGAATTATAAGAAACTCTTT. As protein: CATWDGPNYKKLF.

This clone is deemed medium-sized (0.01 to 0.1%). The V and J genes are TRGV3 and TRGJ1 or TRGJ2. Germline V gene data show CDR1 as VTNTFY and CDR2 as YDVSTARD (reference sequence). V dropped 2 bases and J dropped 2; count of bases not matched to a gene: 0. The CDR3 spans 12 residues. CDR3 region: CATWDNYYKKLF. The DNA of the CDR3 is TGTGCCACCTGGGACAATTATTATAAGAAACTCTTT.

The table lists this clone with a few counts. The protein given by TCRdb reflects a much larger clone and differs at residue 9 from this DNA's translation, likely from a read error; the protein shown is the DNA's translation. Here the V gene is TRGV3, but the J gene went uncalled. The CDR3 has 11 residues. The germline V gene has CDR1 VTNTFY and CDR2 YDVSTARD (reference sequence). The CDR3 nucleotides read TGTGCCACCTGGGAAAGGTATAAGAACCTCTTT. It translates to CATWERYKNLF.

This clone was recorded at least ten times. A far larger clone is off by one base, so a read error is likely. At the DNA level, this CDR3 is encoded by other sequences in the same sample as well. The chain joins TRGV9 to TRGJ1 or TRGJ2. This CDR3 contains 14 residues. Germline assignment: CDR1 GITISATS and CDR2 ISYDGTV (reference sequence). CDR3 nucleotides: TGTGCCTTGTGGGAGGTGGGGTATTATTATAAGAAGCTCTTT. As protein: CALWEVGYYYKKLF.

This clone occurred a few times. The protein in TCRdb stems from a much larger clone and differs at residue 9 from this DNA's translation, likely a read error; here the protein is translated from the DNA. The V call is TRGV5, the J call TRGJ1 or TRGJ2. The J gene, left out of TCRdb, was set here by checking the DNA against germline. This CDR3 contains 14 residues. CDR1 and CDR2 from the germline V gene are VINAFY and YDVSNSKD. V lost 0 bases and J lost 5; bases outside the gene matches: 7. The CDR3 DNA sequence: TGTGCCACCTGGGACAGGAGGGCCCATTATAAGAAACTCTTT. It encodes CATWDRRAHYKKLF.

This clone has ten or more counts. V and J are TRGV2 and TRGJP1. Trimming took 0 bases from V and 4 from J; bases not matched to a gene: 2. The V gene's germline CDR1 is EGSNGY and CDR2 YDSYNSKV. This CDR3 contains 14 residues. CDR3 protein: CATWDGDTGWFKIF. The CDR3 DNA is TGTGCCACCTGGGACGGGGACACTGGTTGGTTCAAGATATTT.

This clone was seen repeatedly, ten times or more. The protein TCRdb lists belongs to a much larger clone and differs from this DNA's translation at residue 3, which points to a read error; the protein shown is made from the DNA. The chain recombines TRGV9 with TRGJ1 or TRGJ2. The germline V gene has CDR1 GITISATS and CDR2 ISYDGTV (reference sequence). The CDR3 sequence is 12 residues long. Here the CDR3 reads CASWEVSYKKLF. Written as DNA, the CDR3 is TGTGCCTCGTGGGAGGTCTCTTATAAGAAACTCTTT.

This clone has ten or more counts. The protein TCRdb gives is from a much larger clone and does not agree with this DNA's translation at residue 5, likely a read error; the protein shown here comes from the DNA. This chain uses TRGV4 with TRGJ1 or TRGJ2. The germline V gene encodes CDR1 EGSTGY and CDR2 YDSYTSSV. CDR3 length: 14 amino acids. CDR3 DNA sequence: TGTGCCACCTGGAATGGGCCTGGATATTATAAGAAACTCTTT. This encodes CATWNGPGYYKKLF.

This clone has more than one count but fewer than ten. The likely explanation is a read error, given a far larger clone one base away. This sample also contains other DNA sequences that code for the same CDR3. Called V gene: TRGV9; the J gene was not called. The CDR3 is 13 residues long. Germline V gene sequence: CDR1 GITISATS, CDR2 ISYDGTV (reference sequence). This CDR3 reads CASGELGKKIKVF. For the CDR3, the DNA is TGTGCCTCAGGGGAGTTGGGCAAAAAAATCAAGGTGTTT.

This clone was picked up many times. This likely traces to a read error, being one base from a far larger clone. Other DNA variants within this sample encode the same CDR3. This chain links TRGV9 with TRGJ1 or TRGJ2. This CDR3 has 13 amino acids. With V trimmed by 4 bases and J by 3 bases, 6 bases remained unmatched. Germline assignment: CDR1 GITISATS and CDR2 ISYDGTV (reference sequence). CDR3 amino acids: CALWERFYYKKLF. CDR3 DNA: TGTGCCTTGTGGGAACGCTTTTATTATAAGAAACTCTTT.

This clone appeared many times. A read error is likely here: a far larger clone is one base away. The sample contains more than one DNA sequence encoding this CDR3. TRGV9 is the V gene, and the J gene was not called. The CDR3 contains 15 residues. Germline lookup yields CDR1 GITISATS and CDR2 ISYDGTV (reference sequence). In nucleotides, the CDR3 is TGTGCCTTGTGGGAGCCGGTCGGTAGTGATTGGATCAAAACGTTT. Its protein is CALWEPVGSDWIKTF.

This clone came up many times. The protein in TCRdb stems from a much larger clone and differs at residue 4 from this DNA's translation, likely a read error; here the protein is translated from the DNA. Other DNA variants within this sample encode the same CDR3. The rearrangement uses TRGV9 and TRGJP. No J segment appears in TCRdb, so it was assigned here by matching the sequence to germline. Germline loops: CDR1 GITISATS, CDR2 ISYDGTV (reference sequence). CDR3 size: 17 residues. This chain's CDR3 is CALREFLKELGKKIKVF. The CDR3 coding sequence is TGTGCCTTGAGGGAATTCTTGAAAGAGTTGGGCAAAAAAATCAAGGTATTT.

Remarks on this clone: The protein recorded in TCRdb matches a much larger clone and deviates from this DNA's translation at residue 11, suggesting a read error; the protein here is obtained by translating the DNA. The gene calls are TRGV4 and TRGJ1 or TRGJ2. Germline matching of the DNA provided the J gene here, since TCRdb leaves it blank. Germline CDR1 EGSTGY, CDR2 YDSYTSSV. The junction had 13 bases not matched to a gene; V was cut back by 0 bases and J by 8 bases. The CDR3 covers 15 residues. The CDR3 nucleotides read TGTGCCACCTGGGATGGGCCGGGTCGGTATCATAAGAAACTCTTT. Translation: CATWDGPGRYHKKLF.

Remarks on this clone: TCRdb lists the protein of a much larger clone for this DNA, which differs at residue 5, so this is likely a read error; the protein given here is translated from the DNA itself. J is TRGJ1 or TRGJ2 and V is TRGV4. The J gene is absent in TCRdb and was assigned here via DNA matching to germline. The V and J ends lost 5 bases and 10 bases, in that order; junction bases with no gene match: 17. Germline assignment: CDR1 EGSTGY and CDR2 YDSYTSSV. This CDR3 has 14 residues. The CDR3 coding sequence is TGTGCCACCTGGGGTATAAGGGATAGGAAAAAGAAACTCTTT. Translating gives CATWGIRDRKKKLF.

This clone appeared many times. This likely came from a read error, as a far larger clone is one base away. V gene assignment gives TRGV4, but the J gene was left uncalled. CDR1 and CDR2 from the germline V gene are EGSTGY and YDSYTSSV. This CDR3 has 13 residues. The CDR3 region is CATWDGYYYKKLF. The CDR3 DNA sequence: TGTGCCACCTGGGATGGATATTATTATAAGAAGCTCTTT.

There are many counts of this clone. The J gene is TRGJ1 or TRGJ2, the V gene TRGV2. Germline loops: CDR1 EGSNGY, CDR2 YDSYNSKV. The CDR3 has 13 residues. The ends lost 2 bases at V and 7 bases at J; junction bases unmatched: 8. CDR3 amino acids: CATWDVVSYKKLF. DNA for the CDR3: TGTGCCACCTGGGACGTAGTGAGCTATAAGAAACTCTTT.

This clone came up a few times. The protein given by TCRdb reflects a much larger clone and differs at residue 4 from this DNA's translation, likely from a read error; the protein shown is the DNA's translation. Other DNA sequences within the sample encode an identical CDR3. The J gene is TRGJ1 or TRGJ2, the V gene TRGV4. The J gene was not available in TCRdb and was assigned here by matching the DNA to germline segments. Germline lookup yields CDR1 EGSTGY and CDR2 YDSYTSSV. The CDR3 loop spans 14 amino acids. Losses at the gene ends were 9 bases for V and 7 bases for J; bases not matched to a gene: 18. The CDR3 coding sequence is TGTGCCACCAGGGCCCCGGTCGGAGGCTATAAGAAACTCTTT. Translated, it gives CATRAPVGGYKKLF.

This clone has a count of ten or more. This is likely an artifact of a read error, given a far larger clone one base away. Other DNA variants within this sample encode the same CDR3. This chain uses TRGV3 with TRGJ1 or TRGJ2. The CDR3 covers 12 residues. Germline lookup yields CDR1 VTNTFY and CDR2 YDVSTARD (reference sequence). CDR3 residues: CATWDRHYKKLF. DNA of the CDR3: TGCGCCACCTGGGACAGGCACTATAAGAAACTCTTT.

This clone was recorded a few times. The translation of this DNA and the TCRdb protein of a much larger clone differ at residue 13, probably owing to a read error; the protein shown here is translated from the DNA. For the V gene the call is TRGV4; the J gene has no call. Germline V gene data show CDR1 as EGSTGY and CDR2 as YDSYTSSV. The CDR3 contains 15 residues. CDR3 sequence: CATWDGPLNYYKRLF. Written as DNA, the CDR3 is TGTGCCACCTGGGATGGGCCTTTGAATTATTATAAGAGACTCTTT.

This clone was picked up many times. This sequence joins TRGV2 and TRGJ1 or TRGJ2. TCRdb offers no J gene call, so here the DNA was matched to germline to obtain one. Germline V gene data show CDR1 as EGSNGY and CDR2 as YDSYNSKV. The trim removed 5 bases at V and 6 bases at J, leaving 10 bases unmatched. The length of the CDR3 is 13 residues. The CDR3 region has the DNA TGTGCCACCTGGGGCACTCACTGTTATAAGAAACTCTTT. It translates to CATWGTHCYKKLF.

This clone was found many times. TCRdb's listed protein matches a much larger clone and diverges from this DNA's translation at residue 5, likely through a read error; the protein shown comes from the DNA. The rearrangement joins TRGV2 to TRGJP2. TCRdb supplies no J gene; here it was assigned by aligning the nucleotide sequence to germline. The CDR3 runs 12 residues. The V gene's germline CDR1 is EGSNGY and CDR2 YDSYNSKV. The CDR3 here is CATWGGPWIKTF. CDR3 nucleotides: TGTGCCACCTGGGGCGGGCCTTGGATCAAGACGTTT.

This clone came up many times. Other DNA sequences in the sample encode the same CDR3. This chain connects TRGV3 to TRGJ1 or TRGJ2. The germline CDR1 and CDR2 sequences are VTNTFY and YDVSTARD (reference sequence). This CDR3 comprises 14 residues. J was trimmed by 3 bases and V by 3 bases; bases with no gene match: 8. The CDR3 DNA is TGTGCCACCTGGGACCGACCCGGTTATTATAAGAAACTCTTT. Protein product: CATWDRPGYYKKLF.

This clone was counted at least ten times. The protein recorded in TCRdb matches a much larger clone and deviates from this DNA's translation at residue 5, suggesting a read error; the protein here is obtained by translating the DNA. CDR3 nucleotides: TGTGCCTTGTGGGGGACCACCCCAGAGTTGGGCAAAAAAATCAAGGTATTT. Its protein product is CALWGTTPELGKKIKVF. The chain carries TRGV9 and TRGJP. TCRdb gives no J gene; it was assigned here by matching the DNA to germline. Germline trimming cut 5 bases from V and 6 bases from J; bases unmatched to any gene: 10. Germline CDR1 is GITISATS and CDR2 is ISYDGTV (reference sequence). The CDR3 runs 17 residues.

The table lists this clone with many counts. The rearrangement joins TRGV5 to TRGJ1 or TRGJ2. Germline CDR1 is VINAFY and CDR2 is YDVSNSKD. V was pared by 0 bases and J by 6 bases, with 8 bases of the junction left unmatched. The CDR3 is 14 residues long. The CDR3 DNA sequence: TGTGCCACCTGGGACAGGCCCCCGGGTTATAAGAAACTCTTT. This sequence encodes CATWDRPPGYKKLF.

This clone has at least ten counts. The protein given by TCRdb reflects a much larger clone and differs at residue 6 from this DNA's translation, likely from a read error; the protein shown is the DNA's translation. The CDR3 is CALWEAWTTGWFKIF. The CDR3 nucleotides read TGTGCCTTGTGGGAGGCGTGGACCACTGGTTGGTTCAAGATATTT. The V call is TRGV9, the J call TRGJP1. Here the J gene was assigned by germline matching of the DNA, as TCRdb has none. CDR1 is GITISATS and CDR2 is ISYDGTV in the germline V gene (reference sequence). The V segment lost 2 bases and the J segment 2 bases; nucleotides outside the gene matches: 5. This CDR3 has 15 residues.